This TCR beta chain comes out of a study of blood T cell repertoires in COVID-19. About the research overall: Italy, Spain and the United States were the sources of the convalescent and acute COVID-19 samples. T cells, B-cell-depleted T cells, or PBMCs supplied cDNA or gDNA.

Authors' data handling: How many nucleated cells were present was estimated from reference gene primer amplification. Assay used: immunoSEQ multiplex PCR; TCRdb lists only in-frame clones, some missing. The DNA was the basis for D and trimming; V, J and clone size are from that table. The sample comprises about 400,000 clones, roughly 90% of which are singletons, and around 1.4% rests with the top ten. The sample taken for sequencing was peripheral blood. The TCR comes from a woman in her twenties or thirties with active or convalescent COVID-19.

The CDR3 nucleotides are TGTGCCAGCAGTTACTCGTCGGGGGTAAAACTGTTTTTT. It is translated as CASSYSSGVKLFF. The genes are TRBV6-5 and TRBJ1-4, with D possibly being TRBD1 (5 bases). The germline V gene encodes CDR1 MNHEY and CDR2 SVGAGI. There are 13 residues in the CDR3. Between the trimmed V and J ends, which lost 0 bases and 10 bases, there was a span of 9 bases.